The entry below gives a single TCR beta chain sequence along with its context. No antigen is known for it. These data are taken from a study of response to subunit inactivated influenza vaccine. Study-wide points: Authors suggested each seasonal flu vaccination may recruit only limited numbers of new T cells.

TCRdb itself ran the RT-PCR reads through MiXCR, one entry per CDR3 protein. This sample has over 400,000 distinct CDR3 sequences; approximately 12% occur once, and the top ten carry roughly 14%. Germline V gene lookup returns CDR1 MNHEY and CDR2 SVGEGT. V gave up 0 bases and J gave up 2 bases, with 15 bases separating them. The CDR3 runs 17 residues. The V and J genes are TRBV6-2 or TRBV6-3 and TRBJ2-3; no clear D. The sequencing used PBMCs from blood, collected 40 to 50 days after vaccination. This clonotype was obtained from a man in his forties or fifties who received an inactivated influenza vaccine. CDR3 DNA: TGTGCCAGCAGTTACTCTACTCGAAGGGCCCCCACAGATACGCAGTATTTT. Its protein product is CASSYSTRRAPTDTQYF.